The clone carrying this T cell receptor beta chain was recorded a few times. As yet, its antigen is unknown. This entry comes from a study of T-cell memory formation after mild COVID-19. Between the trimmed V and J ends, which lost 0 bases and 1 base, there was a span of 11 bases. The CDR3 consists of 16 residues. Germline V lookup: CDR1 SNHLY, CDR2 FYNNEI. TCRdb reprocessed the 5' RACE reads via MiXCR and lists one record per CDR3 protein. Among 350,000 to 500,000 distinct CDR3 sequences listed, 20% to 30% were seen once. Study-level findings and limits: Specificity for SARS-CoV-2 was not confirmed among the second-wave clones peaking on day 37.

This receptor was taken from an adult woman who had mild COVID-19 (a few samples of this study predate the infection). Cell type and time point are not known. Sequenced input: PBMCs or a T cell subset sorted from them (not recorded which). The chain links TRBV2 to TRBJ2-3; maybe TRBD2 (6 bases). CDR3 in amino acids: CASSEAGGIGTDTQYF. The CDR3 DNA is TGTGCCAGCAGTGAAGCCGGAGGGATTGGCACAGATACGCAGTATTTT. Drawing the rest from reference TRBV2 and TRBJ2-3, the complete variable domain is EPEVTQTPSHQVTQMGQEVILRCVPISNHLYFYWYRQILGQKVEFLVSFYNNEISEKSEIFDDQFSVERPDGSNFTLKIRSTKLEDSAMYFCASSEAGGIGTDTQYFGPGTRLTVL.